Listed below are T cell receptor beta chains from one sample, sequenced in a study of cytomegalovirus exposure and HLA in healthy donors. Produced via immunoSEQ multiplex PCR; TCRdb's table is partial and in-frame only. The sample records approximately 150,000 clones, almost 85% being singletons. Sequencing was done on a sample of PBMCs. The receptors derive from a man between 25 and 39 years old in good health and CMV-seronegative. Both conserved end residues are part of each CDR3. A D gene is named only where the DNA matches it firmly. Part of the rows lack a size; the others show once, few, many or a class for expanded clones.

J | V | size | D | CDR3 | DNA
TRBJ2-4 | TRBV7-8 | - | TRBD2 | CASSLPSGGGSIQYF | TGTGCCAGCAGCTTACCCAGCGGGGGCGGTTCCATTCAGTACTTC
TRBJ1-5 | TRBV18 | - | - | CASSPPDQPQHF | TGTGCCAGCTCACCACCCGATCAGCCCCAGCATTTT
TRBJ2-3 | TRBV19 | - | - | CASSILGGGGPDTQYF | TGTGCCAGTAGTATCCTCGGGGGCGGGGGCCCAGATACGCAGTATTTT
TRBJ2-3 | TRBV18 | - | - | CASSPLTGSTDTQYF | TGTGCCAGCTCACCATTGACGGGTAGCACAGATACGCAGTATTTT
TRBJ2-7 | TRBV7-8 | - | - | CASSRLPVGGFWGEQYF | TGTGCCAGCAGCCGCCTCCCGGTTGGGGGGTTTTGGGGCGAGCAGTACTTC
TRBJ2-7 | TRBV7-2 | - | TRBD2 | CASSSLAGREQYF | TGTGCCAGCAGCTCGTTAGCGGGACGCGAGCAGTACTTC
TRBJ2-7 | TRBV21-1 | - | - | CASSKGGQGTYEQYF | TGTGCCAGCAGCAAAGGAGGACAGGGCACCTACGAGCAGTACTTC
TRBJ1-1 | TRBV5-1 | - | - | CASSLYGGENTEAFF | TGCGCCAGCAGCTTGTACGGGGGAGAGAACACTGAAGCTTTCTTT
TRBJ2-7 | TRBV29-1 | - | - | CSVEDRGRQYF | TGCAGCGTTGAAGACCGAGGGAGGCAGTACTTC
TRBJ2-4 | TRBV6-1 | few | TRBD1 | CASRGQGVNIQYF | TGTGCCAGCAGAGGACAGGGGGTGAACATTCAGTACTTC
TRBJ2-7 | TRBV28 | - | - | CASNSDYEQYF | TGTGCCAGCAACTCCGACTACGAGCAGTACTTC
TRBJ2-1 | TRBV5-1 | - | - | CASSLGLNNEQFF | TGCGCCAGCAGCTTGGGACTTAACAATGAGCAGTTCTTC
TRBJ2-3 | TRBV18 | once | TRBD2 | CASSSIAGGLTDTQYF | TGTGCCAGCTCATCCATAGCGGGAGGGCTTACAGATACGCAGTATTTT
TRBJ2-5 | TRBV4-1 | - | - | CASSQDEETQYF | TGCGCCAGCAGCCAAGACGAGGAGACCCAGTACTTC
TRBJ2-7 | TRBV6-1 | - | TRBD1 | CASNMGTGGYEQYF | TGTGCCAGCAACATGGGGACAGGGGGCTACGAGCAGTACTTC
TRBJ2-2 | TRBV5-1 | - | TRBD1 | CASSLDTGVAGELFF | TGCGCCAGCAGCTTGGACACAGGGGTGGCCGGGGAGCTGTTTTTT
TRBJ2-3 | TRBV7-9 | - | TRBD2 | CASSLGFSGNTDTQYF | TGTGCCAGCAGCTTAGGTTTTAGCGGGAACACAGATACGCAGTATTTT
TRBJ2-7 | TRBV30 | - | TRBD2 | CAWSLNSGLLYEQYF | TGTGCCTGGAGTTTGAACTCGGGACTACTCTACGAGCAGTACTTC
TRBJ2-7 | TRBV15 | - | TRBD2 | CATSSGTKLPYEQYF | TGTGCCACCAGCAGCGGGACTAAACTCCCCTACGAGCAGTACTTC
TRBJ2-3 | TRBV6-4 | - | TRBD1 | CASSDDREADTQYF | TGTGCCAGCAGTGACGACAGGGAAGCAGATACGCAGTATTTT
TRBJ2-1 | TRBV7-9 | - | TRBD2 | CASSWISGLDNEQFF | TGTGCCAGCAGCTGGATTAGCGGGTTAGACAATGAGCAGTTCTTC
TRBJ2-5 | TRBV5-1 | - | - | CASSLWGQTQYF | TGCGCCAGCAGCTTGTGGGGGCAGACCCAGTACTTC
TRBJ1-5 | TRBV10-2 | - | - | CASSIELSNQPQHF | TGCGCCAGCAGTATAGAACTGAGCAATCAGCCCCAGCATTTT
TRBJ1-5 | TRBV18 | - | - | CASSPKTGVTQPQHF | TGTGCCAGCTCACCGAAAACGGGGGTAACTCAGCCCCAGCATTTT
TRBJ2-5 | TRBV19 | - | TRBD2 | CASRPGTRQETQYF | TGTGCCAGCCGACCCGGGACTAGGCAGGAGACCCAGTACTTC
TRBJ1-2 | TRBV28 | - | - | CASSFSGRSNYGYTF | TGTGCCAGCAGTTTTTCAGGGCGAAGCAACTATGGCTACACCTTC
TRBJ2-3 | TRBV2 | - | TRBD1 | CASIISPTGGIDTQYF | TGTGCCAGCATTATCTCCCCGACAGGGGGGATAGATACGCAGTATTTT
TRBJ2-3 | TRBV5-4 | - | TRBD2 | CASSFSGSTDTQYF | TGTGCCAGCAGCTTTAGCGGGAGCACAGATACGCAGTATTTT
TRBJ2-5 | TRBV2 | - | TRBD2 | CASSQAGTRGGETQYF | TGTGCCAGCAGTCAAGCCGGGACCCGGGGGGGGGAGACCCAGTACTTC
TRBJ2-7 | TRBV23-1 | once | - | CASSQPETVDGSYEQYF | TGCGCCAGCAGTCAACCCGAGACAGTGGACGGGTCCTACGAGCAGTACTTC
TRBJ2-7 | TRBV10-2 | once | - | CASTPQFYYEQYF | TGCGCCAGCACCCCGCAGTTTTACTACGAGCAGTACTTC
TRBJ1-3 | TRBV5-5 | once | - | CASSLAGMRWEGNTIYF | TGTGCCAGCAGCTTGGCTGGGATGCGATGGGAGGGAAACACCATATATTTT
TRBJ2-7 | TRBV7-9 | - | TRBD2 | CASSLGGIAGGPGDEQYF | TGTGCCAGCAGCTTAGGGGGAATTGCGGGAGGGCCCGGCGACGAGCAGTACTTC
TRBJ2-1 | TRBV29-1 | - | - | CSVGTDLYNEQFF | TGCAGCGTTGGGACAGACCTCTACAATGAGCAGTTCTTC
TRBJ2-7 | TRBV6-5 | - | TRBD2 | CASRSGTSGAEQYF | TGTGCCAGCAGGTCTGGGACTAGCGGGGCAGAGCAGTACTTC
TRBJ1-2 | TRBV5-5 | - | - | CASSLREGVTANYGYTF | TGTGCCAGCAGCTTGAGGGAGGGGGTTACAGCTAACTATGGCTACACCTTC